This entry features one T cell receptor beta chain sequence. What this receptor recognizes is not known. No much larger clone is present one base from it, and per-base qualities are unavailable. Sequences PRHDT (CDR1) and FYEKMQ (CDR2) are obtained from the germline V gene (reference sequence). At the junction V is shortened by 1 base and J by 7 bases; bases outside the gene matches: 19. Its CDR3 holds 19 amino acids, cysteine through phenylalanine. Just CDR3 DNA is preserved here, 57 bases in frame from base 1. This sample was taken from a study of identical twins (dated by TCRdb to 2015 to 2016). In the study overall: The study deep-sequenced TCR alpha and beta repertoires from monozygotic twins, unrelated adults of various ages and cord blood to test whether fetal clonotypes persist. To rule out contamination, the twin experiments were replicated at different times with different library preparation protocols.

Broader findings and caveats from the paper: Zero-insertion analyses could be partly confounded by invariant T cells such as MAIT and iNKT, although diverse VJ usage argued against such confounding for most clonotypes. Compared with coincidental sharing between unrelated individuals, an excess of low generation-probability sequences was observed among out-of-frame TCR alpha sequences shared between twins. Fewer insertions were carried by abundant cord blood beta clonotypes, a similar but weaker trend appeared in young adult naive repertoires, and no such trend appeared in memory repertoires. Conclusions relied on cross-sectional statistical analysis, since the same donors could not be followed over many years. Out-of-frame TCR alpha sharing in monozygotic twins was systematically underestimated by recombination models, whereas sharing between unrelated individuals was in agreement with the recombination models. In beta out-of-frame sequences, excess twin sharing was weaker, because having fewer shared sequences lowered the signal-to-noise ratio.

Preparation of the library involved 5' RACE. Sequencing was carried out with an Illumina HiSeq 2000. Template switching introduced a universal primer binding site; the final cDNA contained a unique molecular identifier, enabling accurate counting of TCR cDNA molecules. First-strand cDNA for TCR alpha and beta chains was synthesized from specific primers in the conserved constant-segment region. To control for contamination, each cDNA library was double barcoded with a SMART-Mk sample barcode plus Illumina barcodes. Two successive PCR steps introduced TruSeq adapter sequences along with Illumina sample barcodes. The TCR alpha and beta cDNA libraries were sequenced on the Illumina HiSeq platform using custom primers. In the authors' own workflow: MiGEC was used to process raw reads and extract unique molecular identifiers, and MiXCR was used to find CDR3 positions. Recombination models were inferred per individual with the repgenHMM and IGoR tools using an EM algorithm. The analysis of shared clonotypes was done with the tcR package in R, with sharing normalized by the product of cloneset sizes. To study raw recombination free of thymic and clonal selection effects, out-of-frame nonproductive sequences were analyzed. TCRdb applied fastp at Q25 and MiXCR to the public reads, then kept only in-frame beta chains. Merged by CDR3 protein, the rows form single entries marked with the most common genes and DNA. The authors' filters were not applied to this entry. The table for this sample lists roughly 490,000 distinct CDR3 sequences; roughly an eighth of them were counted only once. The ten largest clonotypes hold approximately 1% of the sample.

Every donor was a healthy Caucasian. Three pairs of female monozygotic twins, all aged 18 to 29 years, were included in the twin cohort. Positive isolation kits from Invitrogen were used to isolate CD4+ and CD8+ T cell populations. These data were also reused for a study on yellow fever vaccine responses in identical twins. As that second study puts it: The T cell response to vaccination in identical twins was reported by the authors to appear partly convergent and partly personalized. In the study, vaccine-responding T cell clones were precisely tracked in identical twins.

The sample comprised CD4+ T cells sorted from blood. This TCR was sampled from a woman aged 18-29 years in good health. This chain joins TRBV13 to TRBJ2-3; a stretch of 8 junction bases matches TRBD1. The CDR3 region has the sequence CASSLVTTNGRRQGNTQYF. The nucleotides read TGTGCCAGCAGCTTAGTTACGACGAACGGACGAAGACAGGGGAATACGCAGTATTTT.